The 14 T cell receptor beta chains presented below share a single source sample, sequenced in a study of cytomegalovirus exposure and HLA in healthy donors. Clones were sequenced by immunoSEQ multiplex PCR, and TCRdb holds only the in-frame ones, with some missing. The table lists about 200,000 clones, around 80% of them singletons. The sequenced sample consisted of PBMCs. These receptors were collected from a woman aged 30 to 39 in good health and CMV-seronegative.

This clone has just one count. V is TRBV5-1 and J is TRBJ2-5; 7 positions match TRBD1. The CDR3 extends over 14 amino acids. V shed 4 bases and J 4 bases; nucleotides not matched to a gene: 7. Per germline, CDR1 SGHRS and CDR2 YFSETQ. The CDR3 DNA follows: TGCGCCAGCAGCCCACAGGGGAGAGGAGAGACCCAGTACTTC. This translates into CASSPQGRGETQYF. Looking up the rest from reference TRBV5-1 and TRBJ2-5 gives the full variable domain: KAGVTQTPRYLIKTRGQQVTLSCSPISGHRSVSWYQQTPGQGLQFLFEYFSETQRNKGNFPGRFSGRQFSNSRSEMNVSTLELGDSALYLCASSPQGRGETQYFGPGTRLLVL.

The chain carries TRBV9 and TRBJ1-4; TRBD1 might be the D (5 bases). The germline gives CDR1 SGDLS, CDR2 YYNGEE. This CDR3 is built from 18 residues. The V and J ends lost 0 bases and 6 bases respectively, with 21 bases between them. CDR3 loop: CASSVAPSSQGGDEKLFF. DNA for the CDR3: TGTGCCAGCAGCGTAGCCCCCTCATCGCAGGGAGGGGATGAAAAACTGTTTTTT.

CDR3 loop: CASSLGLAGSFSSYEQYF. For the CDR3, the DNA is TGTGCCAGCAGCCTGGGACTAGCGGGCAGTTTCAGCTCCTACGAGCAGTACTTC. The V call is TRBV11-2, the J call TRBJ2-7; 12 nucleotides agree with TRBD2. V lost 5 bases, J lost 0 bases, and 11 bases stayed unmatched. This CDR3 region has 18 residues. Germline-derived CDR1 and CDR2 are SGHAT and FQNNGV.

The chain employs TRBV29-1 and TRBJ2-5; a possible D gene is TRBD2 (6 bases). There are 13 residues in the CDR3. CDR1 and CDR2 from the germline V gene are SQVTM and ANQGSEA. V was clipped by 6 bases and J by 9 bases, with 20 bases between them. The chain's CDR3 is CSVVGGLGEPQYF. The CDR3 region has the DNA TGCAGCGTCGTAGGAGGGCTTGGGGAGCCCCAGTACTTC.

DNA of the CDR3: TGTGCCAGTACGCAAATAGGGGGTTCCAATCAGCCCCAGCATTTT. Translated, it gives CASTQIGGSNQPQHF. The chain carries TRBV19 and TRBJ1-5; D may be TRBD1 (6 bases). Per germline, CDR1 LNHDA and CDR2 SQIVND (reference sequence). The CDR3 is made up of 15 amino acids. V shed 7 bases and J shed 3 bases, with 16 bases lying between them.

The chain combines TRBV5-1 with TRBJ1-4, with 8 bases that match TRBD1. Germline trimming cut 5 bases from V and 7 bases from J; bases unmatched to any gene: 7. Germline V gene lookup returns CDR1 SGHRS and CDR2 YFSETQ. This CDR3 comprises 14 residues. This chain's CDR3 is CASRTGTGGEKLFF. The CDR3 coding sequence is TGCGCCAGCAGAACCGGGACAGGAGGTGAAAAACTGTTTTTT. The variable domain in full, with the rest retrieved from reference TRBV5-1 and TRBJ1-4, is KAGVTQTPRYLIKTRGQQVTLSCSPISGHRSVSWYQQTPGQGLQFLFEYFSETQRNKGNFPGRFSGRQFSNSRSEMNVSTLELGDSALYLCASRTGTGGEKLFFGSGTQLSVL.

The V and J genes are TRBV9 and TRBJ2-7, with 15 bases aligning to TRBD2. From germline, CDR1 is SGDLS and CDR2 YYNGEE. The CDR3 runs to 16 residues. V trimming: 4 bases; J trimming: 8 bases; junction bases outside the gene matches: 10. In DNA form, the CDR3 reads TGTGCCAGCAGCACTCGGACTAGCGGGAGGGGGGATAAGCAGTACTTC. This sequence encodes CASSTRTSGRGDKQYF.

The V gene is TRBV27, the J gene TRBJ1-5; the D gene is possibly TRBD1 (6 bases). The germline CDR1 and CDR2 sequences are MNHEY and SMNVEV (reference sequence). CDR3 length: 15 amino acids. Trimming removed 6 bases at V and 6 bases at J, with 18 bases between. The DNA for the CDR3 is TGTGCCAGCAGACACACTAGGGGCAGGGGTCAGCCCCAGCATTTT. The encoded protein is CASRHTRGRGQPQHF.

The chain is built from TRBV2 and TRBJ1-1; the D is unclear. Germline-derived CDR1 and CDR2 are SNHLY and FYNNEI. The CDR3 has 15 amino acids. With 3 bases removed from V and 1 base from J, the gap between germline ends came to 12 bases. Here the CDR3 reads CASSESPPSNTEAFF. The CDR3 DNA is TGTGCCAGCAGTGAGAGTCCGCCGTCGAACACTGAAGCTTTCTTT.

V and J are TRBV5-1 and TRBJ2-3; D gene uncertain. CDR1 and CDR2 from the germline V gene are SGHRS and YFSETQ. The V end lost 0 bases, the J end lost 2 bases, and 10 bases lay between the germline ends. CDR3 length equals 15 residues. The CDR3 nucleotides read TGCGCCAGCAGCTTGGATTCCGTCCCCACAGATACGCAGTATTTT. This encodes CASSLDSVPTDTQYF.

The rearrangement links TRBV30 to TRBJ2-1, with a weak D call TRBD2 (6 bases). The CDR3 extends over 14 amino acids. From germline, CDR1 is GTSNPN and CDR2 SVGIG (reference sequence). Trimming removed 5 bases at V and 7 bases at J, with 18 bases between. CDR3 in DNA: TGTGCCTGGTTACTAGCCAGGGTGGGAAATGAGCAGTTCTTC. Its protein is CAWLLARVGNEQFF.

This clone was detected once. J is TRBJ2-5 and V is TRBV4-1, with D perhaps TRBD1 (7 bases). Germline CDR1 and CDR2: MGHRA and YSYEKL. Trimming shortened V by 3 bases and J by 4 bases, and 15 bases separated the two germline ends. There are 15 residues in the CDR3. The CDR3 coding sequence is TGCGCCAGCAGCCAGGCTAGGCAGGGGGGAGAGACCCAGTACTTC. Amino acids: CASSQARQGGETQYF.

The gene calls are TRBV28 and TRBJ1-2, with D possibly matching TRBD1 (6 bases). V shed 5 bases and J shed 0 bases, with 13 bases lying between them. This CDR3 is built from 15 residues. Germline values: CDR1 MDHEN, CDR2 SYDVKM. The CDR3 sequence is CASSLPTGSNYGYTF. CDR3 coding DNA: TGTGCCAGCAGTCTGCCGACAGGTTCTAACTATGGCTACACCTTC.

The CDR3 region has the DNA TGTGCCAGCAGTCCCTTTAGGGGTGCGGGCAATCAGCCCCAGCATTTT. It specifies CASSPFRGAGNQPQHF. The chain combines TRBV28 with TRBJ1-5, with D maybe TRBD1 (5 bases). Trimming cost V 5 bases and J 2 bases, with 16 bases left between them. The CDR3 length is 16 residues. Germline assignment: CDR1 MDHEN and CDR2 SYDVKM.